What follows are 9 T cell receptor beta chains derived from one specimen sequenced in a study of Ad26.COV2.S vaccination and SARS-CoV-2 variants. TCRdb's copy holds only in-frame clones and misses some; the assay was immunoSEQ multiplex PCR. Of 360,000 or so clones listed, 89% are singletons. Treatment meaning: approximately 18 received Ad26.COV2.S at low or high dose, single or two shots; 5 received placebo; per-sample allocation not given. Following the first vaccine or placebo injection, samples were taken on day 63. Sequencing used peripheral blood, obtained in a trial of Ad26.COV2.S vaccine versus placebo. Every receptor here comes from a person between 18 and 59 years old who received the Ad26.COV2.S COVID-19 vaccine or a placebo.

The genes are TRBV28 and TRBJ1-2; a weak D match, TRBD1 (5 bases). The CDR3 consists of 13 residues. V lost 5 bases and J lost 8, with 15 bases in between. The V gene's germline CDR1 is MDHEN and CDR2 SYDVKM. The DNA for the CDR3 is TGTGCCAGCAGTGCCGGGGCAGGGCAAGGCTACACCTTC. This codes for CASSAGAGQGYTF.

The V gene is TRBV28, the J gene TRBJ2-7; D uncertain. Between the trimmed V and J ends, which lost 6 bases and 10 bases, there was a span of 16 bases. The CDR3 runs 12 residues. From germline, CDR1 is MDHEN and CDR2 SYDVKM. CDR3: CASSTLVRAQYF. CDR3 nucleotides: TGTGCCAGCAGCACCCTTGTCCGGGCACAGTACTTC.

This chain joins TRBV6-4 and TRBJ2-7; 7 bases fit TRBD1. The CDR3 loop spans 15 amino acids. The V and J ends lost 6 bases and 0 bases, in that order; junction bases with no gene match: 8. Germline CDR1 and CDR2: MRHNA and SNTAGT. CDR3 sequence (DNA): TGTGCCAGCAGGCCGACAGGGCCCCGCTCCTACGAGCAGTACTTC. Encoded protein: CASRPTGPRSYEQYF.

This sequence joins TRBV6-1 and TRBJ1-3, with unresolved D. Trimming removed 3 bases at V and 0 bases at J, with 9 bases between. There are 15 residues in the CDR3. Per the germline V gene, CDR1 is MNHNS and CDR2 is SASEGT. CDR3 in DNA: TGTGCCAGCAGTGAGGCTGGGATCTCTGGAAACACCATATATTTT. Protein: CASSEAGISGNTIYF.

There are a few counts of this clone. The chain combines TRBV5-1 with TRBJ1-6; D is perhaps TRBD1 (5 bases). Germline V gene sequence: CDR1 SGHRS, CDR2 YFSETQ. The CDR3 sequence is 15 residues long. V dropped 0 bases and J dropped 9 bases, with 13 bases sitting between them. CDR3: CASSLVAGKGSPLHF. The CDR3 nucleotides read TGCGCCAGCAGCTTGGTCGCAGGGAAGGGTTCACCCCTCCACTTT.

For the CDR3, the DNA is TGTGCCAGTAGTATTGCGGAGCTCTACGAGCAGTACTTC. The encoded protein is CASSIAELYEQYF. This chain uses TRBV19 with TRBJ2-7, with D unresolved. Germline lookup yields CDR1 LNHDA and CDR2 SQIVND (reference sequence). The germline V and J ends were trimmed by 3 bases and 3 bases, with 9 bases remaining between them. The CDR3 is 13 amino acids.

The CDR3 spells CASSYGRLEQYF. The CDR3 bases are TGTGCCAGCAGTTACGGAAGACTCGAGCAGTACTTC. J is TRBJ2-7 and V is TRBV6-2 or TRBV6-3; D is uncertain. V lost 2 bases to trimming and J lost 6 bases, with 8 bases between them. This CDR3 has 12 residues. Looked up from germline, CDR1 is MNHEY and CDR2 is SVGEGT.

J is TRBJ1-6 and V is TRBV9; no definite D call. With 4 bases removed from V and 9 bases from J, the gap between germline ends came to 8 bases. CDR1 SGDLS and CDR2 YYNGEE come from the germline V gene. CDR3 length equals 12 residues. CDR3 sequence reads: CASSPSGSPLHF. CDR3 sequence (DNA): TGTGCCAGCAGCCCCTCTGGTTCACCCCTCCACTTT. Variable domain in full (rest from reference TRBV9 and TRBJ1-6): DSGVTQTPKHLITATGQRVTLRCSPRSGDLSVYWYQQSLDQGLQFLIQYYNGEERAKGNILERFSAQQFPDLHSELNLSSLELGDSALYFCASSPSGSPLHFGNGTRLTVT.

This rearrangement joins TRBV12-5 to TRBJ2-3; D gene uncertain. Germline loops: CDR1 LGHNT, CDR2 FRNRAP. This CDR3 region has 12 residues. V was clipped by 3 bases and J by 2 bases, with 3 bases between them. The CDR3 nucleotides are TGTGCTAGTGGTTTCGCCACAGATACGCAGTATTTT. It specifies CASGFATDTQYF.